Presented here are 25 T cell receptor beta chains from one specimen sequenced in a study of blood T cell repertoires in COVID-19. The assay was immunoSEQ multiplex PCR, and TCRdb's table has in-frame clones only and misses some. The table records about 270,000 clones, over 70% of them present only once. Material: peripheral blood. Receptors originate from a human donor in a cohort sampled during active COVID-19.

The V call is TRBV25-1, the J call TRBJ2-3; 12 bases match TRBD1. The V segment lost 2 bases and the J segment 4 bases; nucleotides outside the gene matches: 1. The length of the CDR3 is 15 residues. In germline, CDR1 is MGHDK, CDR2 SYGVNS. CDR3 residues: CASSEGTGGPDTQYF. CDR3 nucleotide sequence: TGTGCCAGCAGTGAAGGGACAGGGGGCCCAGATACGCAGTATTTT.

V is TRBV15 and J is TRBJ2-1; 9 bases agree with TRBD2. Germline trimming cut 0 bases from V and 3 bases from J; bases unmatched to any gene: 12. The CDR3 has 19 residues. CDR1 is LNHNV, CDR2 YYDKDF, per germline (reference sequence). The CDR3 loop reads CATSREASGAVGHYNEQFF. DNA for the CDR3: TGTGCCACCAGCAGAGAGGCTAGCGGGGCGGTTGGTCACTACAATGAGCAGTTCTTC.

In DNA, the CDR3 is TGTGCCAGCATCCCGGGACAGGGAAACATTCAGTACTTC. Its translation: CASIPGQGNIQYF. This sequence joins TRBV5-8 and TRBJ2-4; 9 bases align to TRBD1. Per the germline V gene, CDR1 is SGHTS and CDR2 is YDEGEE. This CDR3 spans 13 amino acids. Trimming at V came to 6 bases and at J to 6 bases, leaving 4 bases not matched to a gene.

This rearrangement joins TRBV9 to TRBJ2-1, with 11 bases aligning to TRBD1. The CDR3 sequence is 16 residues long. The trim removed 4 bases at V and 7 bases at J, leaving 10 bases unmatched. Per the germline V gene, CDR1 is SGDLS and CDR2 is YYNGEE. This CDR3 reads CASSLEPGQGVNEQFF. The CDR3 bases are TGTGCCAGCAGCTTAGAACCGGGACAGGGGGTAAATGAGCAGTTCTTC.

This chain joins TRBV12-3 or TRBV12-4 and TRBJ1-6, with D uncertain. The CDR3 length is 13 residues. V was pared by 6 bases and J by 12 bases, with 15 bases between. The CDR3 is CASSRREGRPLHF. In DNA, the CDR3 is TGTGCCAGCAGCCGGCGGGAGGGCAGACCCCTCCACTTT.

The chain has TRBV13 and TRBJ2-7; weak D call: TRBD1 (6 bases). Germline-derived CDR1 and CDR2 are PRHDT and FYEKMQ (reference sequence). The CDR3 contains 16 residues. The germline V and J ends were trimmed by 4 bases and 3 bases, with 19 bases remaining between them. The CDR3 region is CASSSRPSTGNYEQYF. CDR3 DNA sequence: TGTGCCAGCAGCTCGAGGCCAAGTACAGGGAACTACGAGCAGTACTTC. The full variable domain, its missing parts supplied by reference TRBV13 and TRBJ2-7, is AAGVIQSPRHLIKEKRETATLKCYPIPRHDTVYWYQQGPGQDPQFLISFYEKMQSDKGSIPDRFSAQQFSDYHSELNMSSLELGDSALYFCASSSRPSTGNYEQYFGPGTRLTVT.

V gene TRBV7-9 combines with J gene TRBJ1-5, with a possible D match to TRBD1 (5 bases). V lost 5 bases to trimming and J lost 2 bases, with 10 bases between them. Germline CDR1 and CDR2: SEHNR and FQNEAQ (reference sequence). The CDR3 extends over 14 amino acids. The CDR3 reads CASSPGGGNQPQHF. CDR3 DNA: TGTGCCAGCAGCCCGGGGGGAGGCAATCAGCCCCAGCATTTT.

J is TRBJ2-2 and V is TRBV10-3; 10 bases align to TRBD2. Germline values: CDR1 ENHRY, CDR2 SYGVKD. With V trimmed by 5 bases and J by 5 bases, 14 bases remained unmatched. The CDR3 is 18 residues long. This CDR3 is CAISLLAGFPPRTGELFF. The DNA of the CDR3 is TGTGCCATCAGTTTACTAGCGGGATTCCCCCCTAGAACCGGGGAGCTGTTTTTT.

The chain combines TRBV7-2 with TRBJ1-2; a possible D gene is TRBD1 (6 bases). V was trimmed by 5 bases and J by 5 bases, leaving 15 bases between them. The CDR3 is 14 amino acids. Per germline, CDR1 SGHTA and CDR2 FQGNSA. The CDR3, as DNA: TGTGCCAGCAGCATTAGGGGGGGGAGGTATGGCTACACCTTC. Amino acid sequence: CASSIRGGRYGYTF. The entire variable domain, with the rest obtained from reference TRBV7-2 and TRBJ1-2, is as follows: GAGVSQSPSNKVTEKGKDVELRCDPISGHTALYWYRQSLGQGLEFLIYFQGNSAPDKSGLPSDRFSAERTGGSVSTLTIQRTQQEDSAVYLCASSIRGGRYGYTFGSGTRLTVV.

This chain joins TRBV15 and TRBJ2-3, with D possibly TRBD2 on 5 matching bases. The V end lost 3 bases, the J end lost 4 bases, and 23 bases lay between the germline ends. CDR1 is LNHNV and CDR2 is YYDKDF in the germline V gene (reference sequence). This CDR3 spans 18 amino acids. This CDR3 is CATSRELKGLFGADTQYF. The CDR3, as DNA: TGTGCCACCAGCAGGGAACTAAAAGGACTCTTTGGGGCAGATACGCAGTATTTT.

The gene calls are TRBV9 and TRBJ1-3, with D possibly being TRBD1 (5 bases). The CDR3 contains 19 residues. Germline V lookup: CDR1 SGDLS, CDR2 YYNGEE. Trimming took 1 base from V and 0 from J, leaving 20 bases between them. CDR3 sequence: CASSVTDTIILSSGNTIYF. The CDR3, as DNA: TGTGCCAGCAGCGTAACGGACACTATTATACTTAGCTCTGGAAACACCATATATTTT. The complete variable domain, with remaining parts taken from reference TRBV9 and TRBJ1-3, reads DSGVTQTPKHLITATGQRVTLRCSPRSGDLSVYWYQQSLDQGLQFLIQYYNGEERAKGNILERFSAQQFPDLHSELNLSSLELGDSALYFCASSVTDTIILSSGNTIYFGEGSWLTVV.

This chain uses TRBV9 with TRBJ2-1; D not resolved. Trimming cost V 4 bases and J 9 bases, with 11 bases left between them. The CDR3 spans 12 residues. Germline assignment: CDR1 SGDLS and CDR2 YYNGEE. CDR3 coding DNA: TGTGCCAGCAGCCCGAGAACTTTTGAGCAGTTCTTC. This sequence encodes CASSPRTFEQFF.

The rearrangement joins TRBV2 to TRBJ2-2, with D perhaps matching TRBD2 (6 bases). Germline lookup yields CDR1 SNHLY and CDR2 FYNNEI. Trimming cost V 6 bases and J 4 bases, with 21 bases left between them. The CDR3 is 17 residues long. CDR3 nucleotide sequence: TGTGCCAGCAGGGGGGGATATGGGGCGCGGACCACCGGGGAGCTGTTTTTT. Protein: CASRGGYGARTTGELFF.

The chain recombines TRBV19 with TRBJ2-2; 8 bases are shared with TRBD1. V was clipped by 3 bases and J by 6 bases; unmatched bases: 6. Germline CDR1 reads LNHDA; CDR2 reads SQIVND (reference sequence). The CDR3 contains 15 residues. The CDR3 is CASSIPAGGSGELFF. CDR3 bases: TGTGCCAGTAGTATCCCGGCAGGGGGCTCCGGGGAGCTGTTTTTT.

This clone turned up a few times. The V and J genes are TRBV14 and TRBJ2-2; TRBD2 aligns across 9 bases. J gave up 4 bases and V 3 bases, and 9 bases lay outside the gene matches. From germline, CDR1 is SGHDN and CDR2 FVKESK. The CDR3 is 17 residues long. DNA for the CDR3: TGTGCCAGCAGCCAGCCGGGACTAGCTTATCGCACCGGGGAGCTGTTTTTT. Translation: CASSQPGLAYRTGELFF.

The chain links TRBV6-1 to TRBJ1-1; TRBD1 agrees at 10 bases. The trim removed 3 bases at V and 4 bases at J, leaving 5 bases unmatched. CDR1 MNHNS and CDR2 SASEGT come from the germline V gene. This CDR3 comprises 15 residues. In DNA form, the CDR3 reads TGTGCCAGCAGTGAGGGGACAGGGGTTAGCACTGAAGCTTTCTTT. It codes for CASSEGTGVSTEAFF.

The genes are TRBV5-6 and TRBJ2-3; 10 bases fit TRBD2. V shed 4 bases, J shed 1 base, and the junction held 6 bases outside the gene matches. The CDR3 is 16 residues long. The germline gives CDR1 SGHDT, CDR2 YYEEEE. This CDR3 reads CASSALAGGGTDTQYF. CDR3 coding DNA: TGTGCCAGCAGCGCCTTAGCGGGAGGCGGCACAGATACGCAGTATTTT.

The chain recombines TRBV27 with TRBJ2-3; 10 nucleotides line up with TRBD2. V lost 3 bases to trimming and J lost 8 bases; unmatched junction nucleotides: 17. Germline CDR1 MNHEY, CDR2 SMNVEV (reference sequence). This CDR3 is 18 amino acids long. In nucleotides, the CDR3 is TGTGCCAGCAGTTTTTCCGGGACTGGAGCGGGAGGGCCAAGTACGCAGTATTTT. It codes for CASSFSGTGAGGPSTQYF.

This clone has more than one count but fewer than ten. The chain employs TRBV11-2 and TRBJ2-1; D unclear. The CDR3 length is 12 residues. Germline CDR1 SGHAT, CDR2 FQNNGV. Trimming left V 5 bases short and J 12 bases short, with 14 bases between. Here the CDR3 reads CASSRQLRRQFF. The DNA for the CDR3 is TGTGCCAGCAGCCGACAACTCCGTAGGCAGTTCTTC.

This clone came up a few times. V is TRBV4-1 and J is TRBJ2-5, with 9 bases matching TRBD1. From germline, CDR1 is MGHRA and CDR2 YSYEKL. The CDR3 has 16 residues. V lost 3 bases to trimming and J lost 4 bases; unmatched junction nucleotides: 9. CDR3 amino acids: CASSQRDRAEGETQYF. CDR3 in DNA: TGCGCCAGCAGCCAGAGGGACAGGGCAGAAGGAGAGACCCAGTACTTC.

Regarding this clone: One end of the junction is discordant with germline, which a read error may explain. V gene TRBV19 combines with J gene TRBJ2-2; TRBD1 agrees at 8 bases. The germline V gene encodes CDR1 LNHDA and CDR2 SQIVND (reference sequence). This CDR3 has 16 residues. CDR3 sequence (DNA): TGCCGGCCGTACCTTCCGGGGACAGGTTTAATCGGGGAGCTGTTTTTT. This encodes CRPYLPGTGLIGELFF.

J is TRBJ1-1 and V is TRBV28; D is unclear. The CDR3 runs to 16 residues. V shed 1 base and J shed 1 base, with 13 bases lying between them. Germline V gives CDR1 MDHEN, CDR2 SYDVKM. The CDR3 is CASSLLAEVGNTEAFF. The CDR3 DNA is TGTGCCAGCAGTTTATTAGCAGAAGTAGGGAACACTGAAGCTTTCTTT.

This rearrangement joins TRBV5-1 to TRBJ1-4, with D perhaps TRBD1 (6 bases). Germline V CDR1 and CDR2: SGHRS, YFSETQ. This CDR3 contains 15 residues. The V end lost 3 bases, the J end lost 8 bases, and 17 bases lay between the germline ends. The CDR3 DNA follows: TGCGCCAGCAGCTACGGCGCAGGGGAACGCGAAAAACTGTTTTTT. Protein sequence: CASSYGAGEREKLFF.

The chain combines TRBV27 with TRBJ2-2; D is possibly TRBD1 (5 bases). There are 16 residues in the CDR3. Germline V CDR1 and CDR2: MNHEY, SMNVEV (reference sequence). V was clipped by 2 bases and J by 2 bases, with 12 bases between them. CDR3 loop: CASSLNGHLNTGELFF. The CDR3 coding sequence is TGTGCCAGCAGTTTAAACGGACACCTAAACACCGGGGAGCTGTTTTTT.

The V call is TRBV28, the J call TRBJ1-5; no firm D call. The CDR3 consists of 15 residues. V lost 3 bases and J lost 4, with 13 bases in between. Germline V gene sequence: CDR1 MDHEN, CDR2 SYDVKM. CDR3 residues: CASSFVHTANQPQHF. The CDR3 DNA reads TGTGCCAGCAGTTTCGTTCATACTGCAAATCAGCCCCAGCATTTT.